The subject of this entry is one T cell receptor beta chain. The record originates from a study of T cells in tumors after PD-1 blockade. This table comes from immunoSEQ multiplex PCR, and its TCRdb copy is limited to in-frame clones, with some not included. This repertoire shows roughly 35,000 clones, around 72% found once; its top ten account for around 40%. CDR3 length: 13 amino acids. J gave up 12 bases and V 1 base, and 9 bases lay outside the gene matches. Per the germline V gene, CDR1 is GTSNPN and CDR2 is SVGIG (reference sequence). The clonotype was recovered from a human donor with basal cell carcinoma. This chain joins TRBV30 and TRBJ1-1; 9 bases agree with TRBD1. The source was PBMCs, collected after anti-PD-1 treatment. CDR3 sequence reads: CAWSDGQGLSTFF. DNA of the CDR3: TGTGCCTGGAGTGATGGACAGGGGCTTTCGACTTTCTTT.